This is a list of T cell receptor beta chains from one sample in a study of shared clonotypes between healthy human individuals. The data were produced by immunoSEQ multiplex PCR, yet TCRdb's version contains in-frame clones alone and is incomplete. The sample has some 1 million clones; about 76% are singletons. The sample consisted of memory CD4+ T cells sorted from blood. The origin of the receptors is a young man in good health. The CDR3 runs from the conserved cysteine through the conserved F or W. A D gene is named only where the DNA matches it firmly. A row's size may be missing; if present it is once, few, many or a size class.

TRBV18,.,TRBJ2-7,.,CASSPGSYEQYF,TGTGCCAGCTCACCAGGGAGCTACGAGCAGTACTTC
TRBV5-6,.,TRBJ1-6,.,CASSLGQLANSPLHF,TGTGCCAGCAGCTTGGGACAGCTAGCAAATTCACCCCTCCACTTT
TRBV10-3,TRBD1,TRBJ1-3,few,CAISETTGTAKGGNTIYF,TGTGCCATCAGTGAGACAACCGGGACAGCTAAAGGCGGAAACACCATATATTTT
TRBV18,.,TRBJ2-3,.,CASSPGVRSTDTQYF,TGTGCCAGCTCACCGGGGGTTCGTAGCACAGATACGCAGTATTTT
TRBV9,.,TRBJ1-2,.,CASSADGGYTF,TGTGCCAGCAGCGCCGACGGAGGCTACACCTTC
TRBV27,TRBD1,TRBJ1-3,.,CASSLGTGTRNTIYF,TGTGCCAGCAGTTTGGGGACAGGGACGAGAAACACCATATATTTT
TRBV6-1,.,TRBJ1-2,few,CASGEGVLNYGYTF,TGTGCCAGCGGGGAGGGGGTACTAAACTATGGCTACACCTTC
TRBV10-3,.,TRBJ2-2,.,CAIGSLGTNTGELFF,TGTGCCATCGGATCTCTTGGTACGAACACCGGGGAGCTGTTTTTT
TRBV15,TRBD1,TRBJ2-3,.,CATSRGGQGRTDTQYF,TGTGCCACCAGCAGAGGCGGACAGGGGAGAACAGATACGCAGTATTTT
TRBV27,.,TRBJ2-3,.,CASSLSFSTDTQYF,TGTGCCAGCAGTTTATCCTTCAGCACAGATACGCAGTATTTT
TRBV6-1,.,TRBJ2-1,.,CATRLGASYNEQFF,TGTGCCACCCGGTTGGGGGCCTCCTACAATGAGCAGTTCTTC
TRBV11-3,.,TRBJ2-3,.,CASSLGADTDTQYF,TGTGCCAGCAGCTTAGGCGCGGACACAGATACGCAGTATTTT
TRBV11-2,.,TRBJ2-4,.,CASSPRASLAKNIQYF,TGTGCCAGCAGCCCCAGGGCTAGCTTAGCCAAAAACATTCAGTACTTC